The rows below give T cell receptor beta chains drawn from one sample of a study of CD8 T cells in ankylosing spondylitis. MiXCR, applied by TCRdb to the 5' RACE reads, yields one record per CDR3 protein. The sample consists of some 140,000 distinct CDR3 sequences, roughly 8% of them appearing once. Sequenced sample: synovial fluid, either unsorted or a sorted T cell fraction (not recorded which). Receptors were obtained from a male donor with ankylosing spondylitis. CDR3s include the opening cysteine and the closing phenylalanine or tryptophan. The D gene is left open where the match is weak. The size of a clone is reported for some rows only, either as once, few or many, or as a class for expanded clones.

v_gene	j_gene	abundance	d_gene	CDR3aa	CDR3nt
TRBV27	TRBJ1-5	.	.	CASSLSGLPGKYSNQPQHF	TGTGCCAGCAGTTTATCCGGTTTGCCAGGGAAGTATAGCAATCAGCCCCAGCATTTT
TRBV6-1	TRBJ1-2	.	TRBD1	CASSQGQRGNYGYTF	TGTGCCAGCAGTCAGGGACAGCGAGGGAACTATGGCTACACCTTC
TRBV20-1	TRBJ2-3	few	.	CSASPDRFTDTQYF	TGCAGTGCTAGCCCCGACAGATTCACAGATACGCAGTATTTT
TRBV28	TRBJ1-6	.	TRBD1	CASSLAGGNSPLHF	TGTGCCAGCAGTTTAGCAGGGGGCAATTCACCCCTCCACTTT
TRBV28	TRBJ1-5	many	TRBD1	CASILGQGNQPQHF	TGTGCCAGCATCTTGGGACAGGGGAATCAGCCCCAGCATTTT
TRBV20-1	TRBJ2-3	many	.	CSARDGSSSTDTQYF	TGCAGTGCTAGAGATGGCAGTTCTAGCACAGATACGCAGTATTTT
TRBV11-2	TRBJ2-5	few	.	CASSPLIGRQETQYF	TGTGCCAGCAGCCCCCTAATCGGGCGACAAGAGACCCAGTACTTC
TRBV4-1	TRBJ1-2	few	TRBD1	CASSQRTGGGYTF	TGCGCCAGCAGCCAACGGACAGGGGGTGGCTACACCTTC
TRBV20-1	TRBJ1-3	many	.	CSARITGFSGNTIYF	TGCAGTGCTAGAATTACAGGGTTCTCTGGAAACACCATATATTTT
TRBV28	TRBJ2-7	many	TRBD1	CASSPPGQGVEYF	TGTGCCAGCAGTCCCCCGGGACAGGGGGTTGAGTACTTC
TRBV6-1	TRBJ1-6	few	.	CASSPQGEVSPLHF	TGTGCCAGCAGTCCGCAGGGAGAGGTTTCACCCCTCCACTTT
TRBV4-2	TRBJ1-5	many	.	CASSQRPNQPQHF	TGTGCCAGCAGCCAAAGGCCAAATCAGCCCCAGCATTTT
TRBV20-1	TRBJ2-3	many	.	CSGTEGYYTDTQYF	TGCAGTGGGACGGAGGGCTATTACACAGATACGCAGTATTTT
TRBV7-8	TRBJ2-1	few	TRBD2	CASSYLSGRAGRDEQFF	TGTGCCAGCAGCTACCTTAGCGGGAGGGCCGGTCGGGATGAGCAGTTCTTC
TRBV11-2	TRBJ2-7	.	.	CASSPWRDEQYF	TGTGCCAGCAGCCCCTGGAGGGACGAGCAGTACTTC
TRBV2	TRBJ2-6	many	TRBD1	CASSLLPGDSSLGANVLTF	TGTGCCAGCAGCCTTTTGCCCGGGGACAGCTCTCTGGGGGCCAACGTCCTGACTTTC
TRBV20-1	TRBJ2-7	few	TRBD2	CSAGDSGAISYEQYF	TGCAGTGCTGGGGATAGCGGGGCGATCTCCTACGAGCAGTACTTC